These T cell receptor beta chains were read from a single sample in a study of CD8+ T cells in alopecia areata. Profiled with immunoSEQ multiplex PCR; TCRdb holds only in-frame clones, not every one. This sample yields 200,000 to 250,000 clones, of which about three fifths are seen a single time; about 1.4% belongs to the top ten. The source material was CD4+ T cells sorted from blood, sampled at week 4, from a patient treated with tofacitinib. These receptors came from a human donor with alopecia areata. The CDR3 runs from the conserved cysteine through the conserved F or W. A D gene is named only where the DNA matches it firmly. Rows give clone size only sometimes, using once, few, many, or a class for an expanded clone.

clone size	V gene	D gene	J gene	CDR3 protein	CDR3 DNA
.	TRBV7-2	.	TRBJ1-1	CASSLGQNTEAFF	TGTGCCAGCAGCTTAGGCCAGAACACTGAAGCTTTCTTT
.	TRBV30	.	TRBJ1-6	CAWSPQGTGPLHF	TGTGCCTGGAGTCCCCAGGGTACAGGACCCCTCCACTTT
.	TRBV25-1	.	TRBJ1-6	CASSESVQGESPLHF	TGTGCCAGCAGTGAAAGCGTACAGGGAGAGTCACCCCTCCACTTT
.	TRBV29-1	TRBD1	TRBJ1-1	CSAKELGGSGTEAFF	TGCAGCGCTAAGGAACTAGGGGGCTCGGGCACTGAAGCTTTCTTT
.	TRBV29-1	.	TRBJ2-2	CSVAWSGELFF	TGCAGCGTCGCCTGGTCCGGGGAGCTGTTTTTT
few	TRBV25-1	TRBD1	TRBJ2-7	CASTATPGQGATLGEQYF	TGTGCCAGCACCGCCACACCGGGACAGGGGGCGACTCTCGGCGAGCAGTACTTC
once	TRBV30	.	TRBJ2-6	CAWSVGRISGANVLTF	TGTGCCTGGAGTGTCGGAAGAATCTCTGGGGCCAACGTCCTGACTTTC
.	TRBV29-1	.	TRBJ1-1	CSVVVSGNTEAFF	TGCAGCGTTGTTGTGTCGGGAAACACTGAAGCTTTCTTT
.	TRBV7-7	.	TRBJ2-2	CASSLNILTGELFF	TGTGCCAGCAGCTTAAACATCCTGACCGGGGAGCTGTTTTTT
.	TRBV15	.	TRBJ1-1	CATSRHREQNTEAFF	TGTGCCACCAGCAGACACAGGGAGCAGAACACTGAAGCTTTCTTT
.	TRBV5-1	TRBD1	TRBJ2-6	CASSSTGTGFSGANVLTF	TGCGCCAGCAGCTCCACCGGGACAGGGTTCTCTGGGGCCAACGTCCTGACTTTC
few	TRBV11-2	.	TRBJ2-3	CASSLLVSGGTDTQYF	TGTGCCAGCAGCTTATTGGTCTCCGGAGGGACAGATACGCAGTATTTT
.	TRBV15	.	TRBJ1-4	CATSSQAGGAVKLFF	TGTGCCACCAGCAGTCAGGCGGGGGGAGCTGTAAAACTGTTTTTT
.	TRBV25-1	TRBD1	TRBJ1-1	CASSRGRLGTEAFF	TGTGCCAGCAGCAGGGGGCGCCTGGGCACTGAAGCTTTCTTT
many	TRBV7-2	.	TRBJ1-2	CASSLQGINYGYTF	TGTGCCAGCAGCTTACAGGGGATTAACTATGGCTACACCTTC
few	TRBV7-8	.	TRBJ1-4	CASSSQGGATNEKLFF	TGTGCCAGCAGCTCACAAGGGGGGGCAACTAATGAAAAACTGTTTTTT
.	TRBV6-5	.	TRBJ2-1	CASSYRTVDNEQFF	TGTGCCAGCAGTTACAGGACAGTCGACAATGAGCAGTTCTTC
few	TRBV4-3	.	TRBJ1-6	CASSQDNSPLHF	TGCGCCAGCAGCCAAGACAATTCACCCCTCCACTTT
.	TRBV2	.	TRBJ1-6	CASSGDTNSPLHF	TGTGCCAGCAGCGGGGACACAAATTCACCCCTCCACTTT
.	TRBV14	.	TRBJ1-1	CASSQDGTLEAFF	TGTGCCAGCAGCCAAGATGGCACATTAGAGGCTTTCTTT
.	TRBV7-2	.	TRBJ2-5	CASTGVLRGGTQYF	TGTGCCAGTACCGGGGTCCTTAGGGGGGGGACCCAGTACTTC
.	TRBV29-1	TRBD2	TRBJ2-1	CSVGAGTSVHEQFF	TGCAGCGTTGGGGCGGGGACTAGCGTCCATGAGCAGTTCTTC
.	TRBV15	.	TRBJ1-2	CATSSRGQVRDGYTF	TGTGCCACCAGCAGCCGCGGGCAGGTTAGGGATGGCTACACCTTC
.	TRBV6-4	.	TRBJ1-2	CASSDSFSHGYTF	TGTGCCAGCAGTGACTCATTCTCCCATGGCTACACCTTC
.	TRBV6-6	.	TRBJ2-3	CASVFGGASTDTQYF	TGTGCCAGCGTCTTTGGGGGAGCTTCGACAGATACGCAGTATTTT
.	TRBV29-1	TRBD2	TRBJ2-7	CSVGKTSGGAREQYF	TGCAGCGTTGGTAAGACTAGCGGGGGGGCCAGGGAGCAGTACTTC
few	TRBV5-1	.	TRBJ2-2	CASSLDGAGELFF	TGCGCCAGCAGCTTGGACGGGGCCGGGGAGCTGTTTTTT
.	TRBV30	.	TRBJ1-6	CAWRANTNSPLHF	TGTGCCTGGAGGGCAAACACTAATTCACCCCTCCACTTT
few	TRBV2	.	TRBJ2-4	CASSEKGIQYF	TGTGCCAGCAGTGAAAAGGGCATTCAGTACTTC
.	TRBV27	TRBD2	TRBJ2-1	CASISTSGFSYNEQFF	TGTGCCAGCATCTCGACTAGCGGATTCTCCTACAATGAGCAGTTCTTC
few	TRBV19	.	TRBJ2-1	CASSSRGEQFF	TGTGCCAGTAGTTCAAGGGGCGAGCAGTTCTTC
.	TRBV2	.	TRBJ1-2	CASSRNNNEGYTF	TGTGCCAGCAGTCGAAACAACAACGAGGGCTACACCTTC
few	TRBV2	TRBD1	TRBJ1-2	CASSAKTGVNHGYTF	TGTGCCAGCAGCGCTAAGACAGGGGTGAACCATGGCTACACCTTC
once	TRBV5-6	.	TRBJ1-5	CASSSRVLNREGNQPQHF	TGTGCCAGCAGCTCACGGGTACTTAACAGGGAAGGCAATCAGCCCCAGCATTTT
.	TRBV5-8	TRBD1	TRBJ2-3	CASSSGTVFTDTQYF	TGTGCCAGCAGCTCCGGGACAGTCTTCACAGATACGCAGTATTTT
few	TRBV4-3	TRBD1	TRBJ1-4	CASSQDRETGHEKLFF	TGCGCCAGCAGCCAAGACAGGGAGACAGGGCATGAAAAACTGTTTTTT
.	TRBV4-3	.	TRBJ2-3	CASSQEAQPSTDTQYF	TGCGCCAGCAGCCAAGAGGCCCAACCGAGCACAGATACGCAGTATTTT
few	TRBV2	.	TRBJ1-2	CASSDRVFPYGYTF	TGTGCCAGCAGTGATCGGGTTTTCCCCTATGGCTACACCTTC
.	TRBV7-2	.	TRBJ2-2	CASSLEAVGSGELFF	TGTGCCAGCAGCTTGGAAGCCGTGGGGTCCGGGGAGCTGTTTTTT
.	TRBV20-1	.	TRBJ1-2	CSVGGSAGYTF	TGCAGTGTCGGAGGGTCGGCCGGCTACACCTTC
few	TRBV4-3	.	TRBJ2-2	CASSQEGNTGELFF	TGCGCCAGCAGCCAAGAGGGGAACACCGGGGAGCTGTTTTTT
.	TRBV4-1	.	TRBJ2-7	CASSPQLGDYEQYF	TGCGCCAGCAGCCCCCAGCTGGGCGACTACGAGCAGTACTTC
.	TRBV30	.	TRBJ1-2	CAWSVLGKNYGYTF	TGTGCCTGGAGTGTACTAGGGAAGAACTATGGCTACACCTTC
few	TRBV29-1	.	TRBJ2-1	CSGGTQYNEQFF	TGCAGCGGAGGGACCCAGTACAATGAGCAGTTCTTC
.	TRBV29-1	.	TRBJ1-6	CSVRDVYNSPLHF	TGCAGCGTCCGGGACGTGTATAATTCACCCCTCCACTTT
.	TRBV5-1	TRBD1	TRBJ1-6	CASSPGTGGNSPLHF	TGCGCCAGCAGCCCCGGGACAGGGGGTAACTCACCCCTCCACTTT
few	TRBV7-2	.	TRBJ1-1	CASSLDRAGRFEAFF	TGTGCCAGCAGCTTAGATCGGGCAGGTAGATTTGAAGCTTTCTTT
.	TRBV29-1	.	TRBJ2-7	CSVGVPLSYEQYF	TGCAGCGTTGGGGTTCCTCTCTCCTACGAGCAGTACTTC
.	TRBV29-1	.	TRBJ2-1	CSVEIPRTSNEQFF	TGCAGCGTCGAAATCCCCCGGACCTCCAATGAGCAGTTCTTC
.	TRBV9	.	TRBJ2-5	CASSYREETQYF	TGTGCCAGCAGCTACAGGGAAGAGACCCAGTACTTC
few	TRBV7-9	.	TRBJ1-4	CASSSSGGSNEKLFF	TGTGCCAGCAGCTCATCGGGGGGAAGTAATGAAAAACTGTTTTTT
.	TRBV9	.	TRBJ1-6	CASSVNNSPLHF	TGTGCCAGCAGCGTAAATAATTCACCCCTCCACTTT
.	TRBV29-1	TRBD2	TRBJ2-1	CSAATSGYYNEQFF	TGCAGCGCGGCGACTAGCGGCTACTACAATGAGCAGTTCTTC
.	TRBV5-1	.	TRBJ2-3	CASSPASTGASNRLQYF	TGCGCCAGCAGCCCCGCGTCAACGGGGGCGTCGAACCGGCTGCAGTATTTT
.	TRBV29-1	.	TRBJ2-1	CSVVKAYSYNEQFF	TGCAGCGTTGTTAAGGCTTACTCCTACAATGAGCAGTTCTTC